The 12 T cell receptor beta chains presented below share a single source sample, sequenced in a study of blood T cell repertoires in COVID-19. TCRdb's copy holds only in-frame clones and misses some; the assay was immunoSEQ multiplex PCR. The data contain 150,000 to 200,000 clones, about 87% of them singletons. Sequencing was done on a sample of peripheral blood. The receptors stem from a man aged 55 to 69 with acute or convalescent COVID-19.

This chain uses TRBV19 with TRBJ2-1, with D maybe TRBD2 (5 bases). The germline CDR1 and CDR2 sequences are LNHDA and SQIVND (reference sequence). Trimming left V 5 bases short and J 0 bases short, with 5 bases between. This CDR3 has 13 residues. The CDR3 reads CASSRGSYNEQFF. As DNA, the CDR3 is TGTGCCAGTAGTCGGGGCTCCTACAATGAGCAGTTCTTC.

The chain recombines TRBV9 with TRBJ1-1, with 7 bases lining up with TRBD1. Looked up from germline, CDR1 is SGDLS and CDR2 is YYNGEE. The V and J ends lost 7 bases and 1 base, in that order; junction bases with no gene match: 7. This CDR3 spans 14 amino acids. The CDR3: CASGSTGQNTEAFF. CDR3 nucleotides: TGTGCCAGCGGATCGACAGGGCAGAACACTGAAGCTTTCTTT.

This clone is a singleton in its sample. V is TRBV29-1 and J is TRBJ2-7, with D hard to call. This CDR3 region has 13 residues. V lost 3 bases and J 4 bases, leaving 13 bases between the germline ends. Germline assignment: CDR1 SQVTM and CDR2 ANQGSEA. The CDR3, as DNA: TGCAGCGTTGACGTCCCGCGGCCGTACGAGCAGTACGTC. It translates to CSVDVPRPYEQYV.

In its sample, this clone was seen once. The chain couples TRBV6-2 or TRBV6-3 to TRBJ1-2; D is perhaps TRBD1 (6 bases). The germline V and J ends were trimmed by 5 bases and 3 bases, with 10 bases remaining between them. This CDR3 is built from 13 residues. The germline gives CDR1 MNHEY, CDR2 SVGEGT. CDR3 sequence: CASSDRQDYGYTF. The CDR3 DNA reads as TGTGCCAGCAGTGATCGACAGGACTATGGCTACACCTTC.

The chain uses TRBV5-1 and TRBJ2-3, with TRBD2 identical over 10 bases. The ends lost 4 bases at V and 3 bases at J; junction bases unmatched: 8. The CDR3 spans 16 residues. Germline lookup yields CDR1 SGHRS and CDR2 YFSETQ. CDR3 bases: TGCGCCAGCAGCCCCGGGACTAGCGTAGGAACAGATACGCAGTATTTT. It encodes CASSPGTSVGTDTQYF.

The chain has TRBV24-1 and TRBJ1-4, with D hard to call. V was trimmed by 4 bases and J by 8 bases, leaving 16 bases between them. Germline V gene data show CDR1 as KGHDR and CDR2 as SFDVKD. The CDR3 length is 15 residues. The CDR3 reads CATSDSALRGEKLFF. The CDR3 nucleotides read TGTGCCACCAGTGACTCGGCCTTACGAGGAGAAAAACTGTTTTTT.

The chain employs TRBV19 and TRBJ1-5; D uncertain. CDR1 LNHDA and CDR2 SQIVND come from the germline V gene (reference sequence). The germline V and J ends were trimmed by 4 bases and 5 bases, with 9 bases remaining between them. The CDR3 contains 13 residues. CDR3 protein: CASSRTGDQPQHF. For the CDR3, the DNA is TGTGCCAGTAGTAGGACTGGAGATCAGCCCCAGCATTTT.

The sample holds one count of this clone. The chain carries TRBV19 and TRBJ1-2; no definite D call. The V and J ends lost 11 bases and 1 base respectively, with 14 bases between them. Per the germline V gene, CDR1 is LNHDA and CDR2 is SQIVND (reference sequence). The CDR3 loop spans 13 amino acids. CDR3 coding DNA: TGTGCCTCCCGCCCGGCGGATAACTATGGCTACACCTTC. This codes for CASRPADNYGYTF.

This chain joins TRBV30 and TRBJ1-1; D is unresolved. The V and J ends lost 4 bases and 6 bases respectively, with 12 bases between them. CDR1 and CDR2 (germline): GTSNPN, SVGIG (reference sequence). This CDR3 is 12 amino acids long. CDR3 sequence: CAWNGGRAEAFF. The DNA for the CDR3 is TGTGCCTGGAACGGAGGGAGGGCTGAAGCTTTCTTT.

The CDR3: CASSTLATSGRSSYEQYF. The CDR3 DNA follows: TGCGCCAGCAGCACTTTGGCGACTAGCGGGAGAAGCTCCTACGAGCAGTACTTC. The V and J genes are TRBV4-1 and TRBJ2-7; 12 positions match TRBD2. Germline V lookup: CDR1 MGHRA, CDR2 YSYEKL. J lost 0 bases, V lost 5 bases, and 11 bases had no gene match. The CDR3 is 18 amino acids.

The rearrangement joins TRBV24-1 to TRBJ2-5; 8 bases are a match to TRBD2. Germline values: CDR1 KGHDR, CDR2 SFDVKD. The J segment lost 5 bases and the V segment lost 10 bases, leaving 5 bases of the junction unmatched. CDR3 length equals 12 residues. As DNA, the CDR3 is TGTGCCACGTCAAGCGGGAGTGAGACCCAGTACTTC. It encodes CATSSGSETQYF.

The J gene is TRBJ2-3, the V gene TRBV19; the match to TRBD2 covers 8 bases. The CDR3 covers 13 residues. Per the germline V gene, CDR1 is LNHDA and CDR2 is SQIVND (reference sequence). J was trimmed by 6 bases and V by 7 bases; bases with no gene match: 6. The CDR3 loop reads CASTELAGDTQYF. The CDR3 nucleotides read TGTGCCAGTACTGAGCTAGCGGGTGATACGCAGTATTTT. The whole variable domain, remainder taken from reference TRBV19 and TRBJ2-3, is DGGITQSPKYLFRKEGQNVTLSCEQNLNHDAMYWYRQDPGQGLRLIYYSQIVNDFQKGDIAEGYSVSREKKESFPLTVTSAQKNPTAFYLCASTELAGDTQYFGPGTRLTVL.